This T cell receptor (beta chain) was obtained from a study of T cell responses to AZD1222 COVID-19 vaccine. Notes on the study in general: Clonal diversity may have been underestimated in mostly white British donors. The study found vaccine-associated CD4 TCRs spanning spike, dominant at 160-218 and 743-854.

With respect to this clone: Antigen: not known.

The data were produced by immunoSEQ multiplex PCR, yet TCRdb's version contains in-frame clones alone and is incomplete. The sample has roughly 100,000 clones, roughly 91% seen once. The germline V gene encodes CDR1 SEHNR and CDR2 FQNEAQ (reference sequence). Trimming pared 2 bases from V and 0 bases from J, leaving 5 bases between. This CDR3 region has 15 residues. The sequence was obtained from an adult in good health. This specimen consisted of peripheral blood, obtained on day 0 of AZD1222 vaccination. V is TRBV7-9 and J is TRBJ2-6; D is undetermined. The CDR3 is CASSLSGSGANVLTF. CDR3 coding DNA: TGTGCCAGCAGCTTATCCGGCTCTGGGGCCAACGTCCTGACTTTC.